Reported below is one T cell receptor (beta chain). This clone was picked up a small number of times. Its antigen specificity is not known. Base qualities are missing; no much larger clone stands one base away. The library was generated by the immunoSEQ multiplex PCR assay. The multiplex PCR relied on a mix of 60 forward primers for TCR Vbeta segments and 13 reverse primers for TCR Jbeta segments. A multiplex PCR assay on genomic DNA amplified the CDR3 region of rearranged TCR beta genes. The Illumina HiSeq System was used to sequence the amplified TCR beta libraries as 87-base-pair reads. On the study's bioinformatics: A later analysis counted 65 million to 90 million unique TCR beta chains across the 666 repertoires, and around 9.9 million of these chains were shared by at least two donors. A nearest-neighbor algorithm error-corrected the raw reads and collapsed the reads into unique sequences, merging closely related sequences to remove PCR and sequencing errors. CDR3 sequences were aligned to IMGT reference sequences to assign V, D and J gene segments. For a sequence to be retained, a match of at least six nucleotides to both a V gene segment and a J gene segment was required. A rearrangement counted as productive if the CDR3 had no stop codons and remained in frame with V and J, and every other rearrangement counted as non-productive. CDR3 was defined according to IMGT convention as the region running from the second conserved V-encoded cysteine to the conserved J-encoded phenylalanine. The earlier analysis of about 620 of the donors excluded sequences that lacked an unambiguous match to a single V gene segment. In an earlier analysis of some 590 of the donors, a V segment was called functional when productive rearrangements were above 56.7%, and segregating when the standard deviation between donors exceeded 5%. A statistical classification framework was built for diagnosing cytomegalovirus status from the catalog of TCR beta chain sequences. A later analysis assigned V and J genes by comparing TCR nucleotide sequences with IMGT/GENE-DB human TR gene sequences. The TCRdist pipeline was used in a later analysis to assign CDR3 sequences and most-parsimonious VDJ recombination scenarios. In a later analysis, each TCR beta chain was defined by its CDR3 amino acid sequence together with its V-gene family, and reads lacking a unique V-gene family were excluded. As a way to deal with suspected cross-contamination and a sequencing artifact, a later analysis dropped 592 nucleotide sequences that were highly shared and had low generation probability. In a later analysis, a clonal expansion index was calculated for each public chain from normalized within-repertoire ranks of inferred template counts. In a later analysis, generation probabilities were computed with a VDJ recombination model fitted to out-of-frame rearrangements, and the resulting probabilities were checked against IGoR. Hypergeometric tests were used in a later analysis to score TCR-TCR, TCR-HLA and TCR-CMV co-occurrence, with a repertoire-size bias correction applied to the TCR pairs. In a later analysis, false discovery rates were estimated by permuting HLA or CMV assignments 20 times. A later analysis grouped co-occurring TCRs with DBSCAN, adding TCRdist sequence similarity when clustering within HLA-allele-positive subsets. Repertoires with fewer than 30,000 or more than 120,000 public chains, plus five repertoires with anomalous nucleotide sharing, were excluded from co-occurrence clustering. TCRdb mirrors the immuneACCESS table, restricted to in-frame sequences. Some clones are absent from its copies; in checked studies, under half trace to an unresolved V gene, and the reason for the others is unknown. For V, J and clone size, that table is used; D and trimming come from the DNA. The table for this sample lists roughly 110,000 clones; 65% to 80% of them were counted only once. The ten largest account for approximately 3.7% of the sample.

The data originate from a study of cytomegalovirus exposure and HLA in healthy donors (dated by TCRdb to the late 2010s). Background for the entire study: In an earlier analysis of 550 to 750 of the donors, roughly 300 Gb of sequence data and 117 million unique TCR beta sequences from about 179 million T cells were reported. In addition to the first cohort of 650 to 800 subjects, a separate validation cohort of 120 different subjects was used. An early release that covered 640 HLA-typed donors contained approximately 290 gigabases of sequencing data and 85 million to 100 million unique TCR sequences. In a later genetic analysis, genome-wide SNP genotypes for about 65% of the roughly 670 donors were used, and that subset was treated as a discovery cohort. Across under 500 genotyped donors of the cohort, an average of roughly 250,000 unique TCR beta nucleotide sequences per donor were sequenced, and about a sixth of those sequences were non-productive. The study used immunosequencing to profile the T cell repertoires of approximately 650 subjects and linked those repertoires to cytomegalovirus serostatus. Rather than using new phenotypic data, the later analysis identified candidate immune exposures from TCR beta sequences and from how often those sequences occurred across donors. Several DR-DQ haplotypes were handled as single units for association and clustering because linkage in the cohort was strong. Typing coverage varied by locus: about 620-630 donors for A, B, C, DRB1 and DQB1; roughly 520 for DQA1; approximately 610 for DPA1; under 490 for DPB1. To predict cytomegalovirus infection status, the study brought together high-throughput TCR immunosequencing, statistical association of individual TCRs with disease status, and machine learning. In a later analysis, previously published TCR beta repertoires from several hundred donors were re-analyzed and high-resolution HLA genotyping was added so that TCR occurrence patterns could be studied. The genetic ancestry cluster associated with self-reported Caucasian donors included 81% of the roughly 380 genotyped donors. Donor age, sex, ethnicity and CMV serostatus were collected together with the repertoire data. All discovery cohort repertoires had been generated using a single sequencing platform. In an earlier analysis of several hundred of the donors, high-throughput TCR beta sequencing was used to judge whether each TCR beta V gene segment behaved as functional or pseudogenic. The study aimed to test whether cataloging public T cell receptors could reveal signatures of past pathogen exposure. Class I and class II HLA loci were covered by the typing at four-digit resolution.

Inclusive of the bounding cysteine and phenylalanine, the CDR3 is 14 residues long. The DNA shown is the 42-base CDR3, in frame from base 1. Via the germline V gene, CDR1 is MDHEN and CDR2 SYDVKM. V lost 5 bases and J lost 6 bases; the stretch between them is 14 bases long. The cohort consisted of some 670 healthy bone marrow donors. Cohort members were all nominally healthy when sampled, although unrecorded immune exposures were likely present. The donor tested CMV seronegative, placing the donor among the roughly 400 seronegative members of the cohort. A peripheral blood sample was collected from each donor, and TCR beta sequencing was performed on peripheral blood mononuclear cells. Genomic DNA was extracted from the blood cell samples with the Qiagen DNeasy Blood Extraction Kit. Here is what the overall study found, with its caveats: Compared with equally common non-associated chains, HLA-associated TCR beta chains in a later analysis were more clonally expanded and had lower generation probabilities. At a false discovery rate of 0.05, a later analysis linked fewer than 20,000 TCR beta sequences to specific HLA alleles. The study gave a list of some 150 TCR beta chains associated with cytomegalovirus. Linkage disequilibrium might explain the correlated functional status among segregating V segments, but an unknown experimental factor could not be ruled out. Strong co-occurrence of HLA alleles, especially DR and DQ, made assigning TCR associations to individual alleles difficult. Most CMV-associated TCR beta chains appeared to be HLA-restricted in a later analysis, and the HLA associations seemed to be driven largely by CMV exposure. Because the 87-base-pair reads could not distinguish some IMGT-functional V segments, including TRBV6-2 and TRBV6-3, those segments were excluded. Cytomegalovirus status was reported to be diagnosed by the classifier with high specificity and sensitivity in both the original and validation cohorts. A further reported finding was that TCR beta sequences accurately predicted the HLA-A and HLA-B alleles for most subjects in the first cohort. Compared with the roughly 600-donor mean, donors in an Asian-associated ancestry cluster had fewer N-insertions in productive TCRs, according to a later genetic analysis. While some public TCRs were present in many individuals, most TCR sequences turned up only very rarely across donors. The only immune exposure information available for the cohort was CMV serostatus. The sequencing pipeline was judged likely to have produced a cluster of highly shared sequence variants as a technical artifact. Because some donors lacked HLA typing at each locus, the association tests relied only on the typed subset. In a later analysis, the rate of TCR association differed among HLA loci, with DRB1 alleles having the most associated TCRs and HLA-C alleles having the fewest. According to the authors, the approach could potentially be generalized to other disease states and immunological phenotypes. In vitro tests confirmed that a few of the cytomegalovirus-associated TCR beta chains recognize cytomegalovirus antigens. In this cohort, only TCR beta chains were sequenced, and detectable features were limited by the absence of alpha or paired-chain data. Broadly in line with IMGT annotations, most TCR beta V segments showed up in productive rearrangements about 87% or about 30% of the time in an earlier analysis of 450 to 600 of the donors. Several of the top co-occurrence clusters appeared to be linked to parvovirus B19, influenza, CMV and Epstein-Barr virus, according to a later analysis. The presence/absence analyses assumed that sequencing depth was roughly uniform across donors, and that assumption may not be true. An association between a missense DCLRE1C variant and V-gene and J-gene trimming of TCR beta chains was found in a later genetic analysis and replicated in an independent cohort. Some 15 rarely observed V segments, including chromosome 9 orphons, were excluded from the earlier analysis of almost 600 of the donors because counts were too low.

The V and J segments used are TRBV28 and TRBJ1-5; TRBD1 is a possible D gene, resting on 5 matching bases. The sequence came from a man aged 60 to 69 in good health and CMV-seronegative. Sequences were obtained from PBMCs. The DNA is as follows: TGTGCCAGCAGTACCACCGGGGGGAGTCAGCCCCAGCATTTT. It codes for CASSTTGGSQPQHF. With the rest looked up from the reference TRBV28 and TRBJ1-5 genes rather than sequenced, the full variable domain is DVKVTQSSRYLVKRTGEKVFLECVQDMDHENMFWYRQDPGLGLRLIYFSYDVKMKEKGDIPEGYSVSREKKERFSLILESASTNQTSMYLCASSTTGGSQPQHFGDGTRLSIL.